Each of the 21 T cell receptor beta chains below was sequenced from the same sample in a study of blood T cell repertoires in COVID-19. Repertoires were generated with immunoSEQ multiplex PCR, while TCRdb's copy carries only in-frame clones and drops some. This table holds a few hundred thousand clones, roughly 80% found once. Sample: peripheral blood. The receptor source for this set is an elderly woman with COVID-19, enrolled during active disease.

The chain joins TRBV2 to TRBJ1-1, with 8 nucleotides matching TRBD1. Germline V gene data show CDR1 as SNHLY and CDR2 as FYNNEI. With 8 bases clipped from V and 5 bases from J, the junction kept 7 bases outside the gene matches. The CDR3 runs 13 residues. CDR3 amino acids: CASLTGVGTEAFF. CDR3 bases: TGTGCCAGCCTGACAGGGGTAGGAACTGAAGCTTTCTTT.

The gene calls are TRBV9 and TRBJ2-3; D is possibly TRBD1 (6 bases). The CDR3 loop spans 15 amino acids. V was clipped by 4 bases and J by 10 bases, with 22 bases between them. Germline V gene sequence: CDR1 SGDLS, CDR2 YYNGEE. The CDR3 is CASSPLTGGRGAQYF. The CDR3 region has the DNA TGTGCCAGCAGCCCGCTGACTGGGGGCCGTGGCGCGCAGTATTTT.

The rearrangement uses TRBV7-2 and TRBJ1-2; 9 bases fit TRBD1. Trimming cost V 5 bases and J 8 bases; bases outside gene matches: 6. This CDR3 is built from 13 residues. CDR1 and CDR2 (germline): SGHTA, FQGNSA. The CDR3 spells CASSVPTGGGYTF. The CDR3 DNA follows: TGTGCCAGCAGCGTACCCACAGGGGGCGGCTACACCTTC.

This chain links TRBV9 with TRBJ1-2; D unresolved. Germline V gene lookup returns CDR1 SGDLS and CDR2 YYNGEE. V gave up 3 bases and J gave up 2 bases, with 14 bases separating them. The CDR3 has 15 residues. The CDR3 nucleotides read TGTGCCAGCAGCGCGCCCCCGGGAGAAAACTATGGCTACACCTTC. Encoded protein: CASSAPPGENYGYTF.

The chain joins TRBV6-5 to TRBJ2-3, with 13 bases fitting TRBD2. Trimming took 6 bases from V and 11 from J; bases not matched to a gene: 8. This CDR3 comprises 14 residues. The germline gives CDR1 MNHEY, CDR2 SVGAGI. CDR3 loop: CASRPSGTSGEQYF. CDR3 nucleotides: TGTGCCAGCAGGCCGTCCGGGACTAGCGGGGAGCAGTATTTT.

In this sample, this clone turned up a few times. V is TRBV7-2 and J is TRBJ2-2; TRBD1 is a possible D gene (5 bases). The CDR3 contains 15 residues. Germline values: CDR1 SGHTA, CDR2 FQGNSA. Trimming cost V 1 base and J 1 base, with 7 bases left between them. The DNA for the CDR3 is TGTGCCAGCAGCTTAGACACAGGGAACACCGGGGAGCTGTTTTTT. Translating it yields CASSLDTGNTGELFF.

The chain employs TRBV28 and TRBJ1-5; 8 bases align to TRBD1. The germline gives CDR1 MDHEN, CDR2 SYDVKM. V shed 5 bases and J 3 bases; nucleotides not matched to a gene: 9. The CDR3 is made up of 16 amino acids. The CDR3 protein is CASSPLTGVDNQPQHF. CDR3 nucleotides: TGTGCCAGCAGTCCCCTGACAGGGGTGGACAATCAGCCCCAGCATTTT.

The rearrangement joins TRBV6-2 or TRBV6-3 to TRBJ1-1; D ambiguous. V was cut by 4 bases and J by 7 bases, with 13 bases left in between. CDR1 and CDR2 (germline): MNHEY, SVGEGT. The CDR3 has 13 amino acids. The CDR3 here is CASSSHDEYEAFF. DNA of the CDR3: TGTGCCAGCAGTTCCCACGATGAGTATGAAGCTTTCTTT.

The gene calls are TRBV7-2 and TRBJ2-2; 9 nucleotides line up with TRBD1. Germline trimming cut 3 bases from V and 3 bases from J; bases unmatched to any gene: 2. Germline V gene sequence: CDR1 SGHTA, CDR2 FQGNSA. The CDR3 has 15 amino acids. The CDR3, as DNA: TGTGCCAGCAGCTTCCGGGACAGGGACACCGGGGAGCTGTTTTTT. Residues: CASSFRDRDTGELFF.

A single count supports this clone. Other DNA sequences in this specimen translate into the identical CDR3. The chain is built from TRBV5-1 and TRBJ2-1; 10 bases map to TRBD2. This CDR3 contains 16 residues. V shed 0 bases and J 4 bases; nucleotides not matched to a gene: 4. Germline-derived CDR1 and CDR2 are SGHRS and YFSETQ. The CDR3 region is CASSLGSGGTYNEQFF. CDR3 nucleotides: TGCGCCAGCAGCTTGGGTAGCGGGGGGACTTACAATGAGCAGTTCTTC. Using reference TRBV5-1 and TRBJ2-1 for the parts outside the CDR3, the full variable domain is KAGVTQTPRYLIKTRGQQVTLSCSPISGHRSVSWYQQTPGQGLQFLFEYFSETQRNKGNFPGRFSGRQFSNSRSEMNVSTLELGDSALYLCASSLGSGGTYNEQFFGPGTRLTVL.

The chain combines TRBV19 with TRBJ1-2; no definite D call. This CDR3 comprises 14 residues. Trimming removed 3 bases at V and 0 bases at J, with 8 bases between. Per the germline V gene, CDR1 is LNHDA and CDR2 is SQIVND (reference sequence). The CDR3 spells CASSISGSNYGYTF. For the CDR3, the DNA is TGTGCCAGTAGTATCTCGGGGTCTAACTATGGCTACACCTTC.

V gene TRBV4-3 combines with J gene TRBJ2-1; 10 nucleotides align to TRBD1. CDR1 is LGHNA and CDR2 is YSLEER in the germline V gene. CDR3 length: 16 residues. With 2 bases clipped from V and 8 bases from J, the junction kept 9 bases outside the gene matches. CDR3 loop: CASSQSPTGGTYEQFF. DNA for the CDR3: TGCGCCAGCAGCCAATCCCCGACAGGGGGCACATATGAGCAGTTCTTC.

The chain uses TRBV28 and TRBJ1-2, with 11 bases that match TRBD1. After removal of 5 bases from V and 5 bases from J, the junction contained 10 bases not matched to a gene. The CDR3 runs 16 residues. CDR1 MDHEN and CDR2 SYDVKM come from the germline V gene. The CDR3 DNA follows: TGTGCCAGCAGTCCAGGGACAGGGGGTAGTCGGTATGGCTACACCTTC. This encodes CASSPGTGGSRYGYTF.

The V and J genes are TRBV7-6 and TRBJ2-1, with D possibly being TRBD2 (6 bases). The CDR3 length is 14 residues. Germline V gives CDR1 SGHVS, CDR2 FNYEAQ. Trimming cost V 7 bases and J 8 bases, with 18 bases left between them. CDR3 protein: CASIRDPGGHEQFF. The CDR3 nucleotides are TGTGCCAGCATTCGGGACCCCGGGGGTCATGAGCAGTTCTTC.

The genes are TRBV19 and TRBJ1-5; D remains unclear. Trimming left V 7 bases short and J 2 bases short, with 12 bases between. Germline CDR1 reads LNHDA; CDR2 reads SQIVND (reference sequence). The CDR3 sequence is 14 residues long. CDR3 sequence reads: CASTTFGGNQPQHF. The CDR3 DNA reads TGTGCCAGTACCACATTTGGTGGCAATCAGCCCCAGCATTTT. Complete variable domain (other parts from reference TRBV19 and TRBJ1-5): DGGITQSPKYLFRKEGQNVTLSCEQNLNHDAMYWYRQDPGQGLRLIYYSQIVNDFQKGDIAEGYSVSREKKESFPLTVTSAQKNPTAFYLCASTTFGGNQPQHFGDGTRLSIL.

The rearrangement joins TRBV18 to TRBJ2-5; D not certain. Germline-derived CDR1 and CDR2 are KGHSH and LQKENI. Trimming pared 0 bases from V and 4 bases from J, leaving 6 bases between. This CDR3 has 13 residues. CDR3 coding DNA: TGTGCCAGCTCACCACCGGTCGGAGAGACCCAGTACTTC. Translated: CASSPPVGETQYF. Complete variable domain (other parts from reference TRBV18 and TRBJ2-5): NAGVMQNPRHLVRRRGQEARLRCSPMKGHSHVYWYRQLPEEGLKFMVYLQKENIIDESGMPKERFSAEFPKEGPSILRIQQVVRGDSAAYFCASSPPVGETQYFGPGTRLLVL.

The chain employs TRBV6-5 and TRBJ1-2; D gene unclear. The germline V gene has CDR1 MNHEY and CDR2 SVGAGI. The ends were cut back, 0 bases at V and 2 bases at J, with 10 bases in the middle. The CDR3 length is 15 residues. The CDR3 protein is CASSYSASGNYGYTF. CDR3 nucleotide sequence: TGTGCCAGCAGTTACTCGGCCAGCGGCAACTATGGCTACACCTTC.

The rearrangement links TRBV18 to TRBJ2-7; weak D call: TRBD2 (6 bases). Trimming took off 3 bases at V and 7 bases at J, with 19 bases between the two ends. Germline CDR1 and CDR2: KGHSH and LQKENI. The CDR3 consists of 15 residues. For the CDR3, the DNA is TGTGCCAGCTCACCTCCCGAGGGAGGCCCTCTGGAGCAGTACTTC. Protein product: CASSPPEGGPLEQYF. Variable domain in full (rest from reference TRBV18 and TRBJ2-7): NAGVMQNPRHLVRRRGQEARLRCSPMKGHSHVYWYRQLPEEGLKFMVYLQKENIIDESGMPKERFSAEFPKEGPSILRIQQVVRGDSAAYFCASSPPEGGPLEQYFGPGTRLTVT.

J is TRBJ1-1 and V is TRBV29-1; weak D call: TRBD1 (6 bases). The V end was cut by 1 base, the J end by 1 base, with 13 bases between. CDR1 is SQVTM and CDR2 is ANQGSEA in the germline V gene. The CDR3 is 15 residues long. The DNA for the CDR3 is TGCAGCGTTGAAGGGGCGGGGGGGGCGAACACTGAAGCTTTCTTT. Amino acids: CSVEGAGGANTEAFF.

This sequence joins TRBV3-1 (or the pseudogene TRBV3-2) and TRBJ1-4; 8 bases agree with TRBD1. The CDR3 has 13 residues. The ends lost 1 base at V and 15 bases at J; junction bases unmatched: 7. Germline assignment: CDR1 LGHDT and CDR2 YNNKEL (reference sequence). CDR3 sequence (DNA): TGTGCCAGCAGCCAAGCCATTGGACAGGGAGTGTTTTTT. It codes for CASSQAIGQGVFF.

J is TRBJ1-1 and V is TRBV19; TRBD1 is a possible D gene (5 bases). CDR1 and CDR2 from the germline V gene are LNHDA and SQIVND (reference sequence). V lost 1 base, J lost 6 bases, and 15 bases lay in between. CDR3 length: 15 residues. In nucleotides, the CDR3 is TGTGCCAGTAGTATAGCAGGACGGGGGGAGTCTGAAGCTTTCTTT. Translation gives CASSIAGRGESEAFF.